These 32 T cell receptor beta chains share one sample of origin, sequenced in a study of spatial heterogeneity in lung cancer. TCRdb re-called the 5' RACE reads through MiXCR, storing one row per CDR3 protein. The table lists 45,000 to 55,000 distinct CDR3 sequences, roughly 5% of them singletons, with over 8.5% in the top ten. Time point: sample taken at primary tumor resection. TCRs were sequenced from unsorted whole RNA of tumor, nontumor lung or PBMC. Specimen: PBMCs, collected at surgery. The source of these receptors is a male donor with early-stage non-small cell lung cancer.

This clonotype came up many times. The chain has TRBV19 and TRBJ1-1; no reliable D call. Per the germline V gene, CDR1 is LNHDA and CDR2 is SQIVND (reference sequence). The CDR3 totals 12 residues. The V end lost 6 bases, the J end lost 1 base, and 6 bases lay between the germline ends. The CDR3 coding sequence is TGTGCCAGTAGAAAGGGGAACACTGAAGCTTTCTTT. It encodes CASRKGNTEAFF.

The rearrangement joins TRBV15 to TRBJ2-5; D ambiguous. The CDR3 is 14 amino acids. Trimming removed 1 base from V and 2 bases from J, with 8 bases in between. Germline V gives CDR1 LNHNV, CDR2 YYDKDF (reference sequence). CDR3 sequence: CATSRVGRQETQYF. The CDR3 DNA is TGTGCCACCAGCAGAGTTGGTCGTCAAGAGACCCAGTACTTC.

The sample holds many counts of this clonotype. The rearrangement links TRBV20-1 to TRBJ2-7; D may be TRBD1 (5 bases). Germline V lookup: CDR1 DFQATT, CDR2 SNEGSKA (reference sequence). There are 15 residues in the CDR3. V lost 1 base and J 0 bases, leaving 13 bases between the germline ends. The CDR3 region has the DNA TGCAGTGCTAGAGTCCTAACAGGTAGCTCCTACGAGCAGTACTTC. Its protein product is CSARVLTGSSYEQYF.

This clonotype was detected many times. The chain is built from TRBV27 and TRBJ2-3; tentative D call: TRBD1 (7 bases). Germline V gene sequence: CDR1 MNHEY, CDR2 SMNVEV (reference sequence). V was clipped by 5 bases and J by 2 bases, with 17 bases between them. This CDR3 spans 16 amino acids. The CDR3 DNA reads as TGTGCCAGCAGTCCCCGTGCAGGGGGGCACACAGATACGCAGTATTTT. Its protein is CASSPRAGGHTDTQYF.

This clonotype was seen at least ten times. The rearrangement joins TRBV20-1 to TRBJ2-3; D not resolved. The CDR3 sequence is 13 residues long. CDR1 and CDR2 (germline): DFQATT, SNEGSKA (reference sequence). With 5 bases removed from V and 2 bases from J, the gap between germline ends came to 11 bases. The CDR3 DNA follows: TGCAGTGCTCTTGGCCCTGACACAGATACGCAGTATTTT. It yields the protein CSALGPDTDTQYF.

This clonotype has ten or more counts. The V call is TRBV6-1, the J call TRBJ1-5; the D gene is possibly TRBD1 (6 bases). CDR1 is MNHNS, CDR2 SASEGT, per germline. CDR3 size: 13 residues. Trimming cost V 4 bases and J 6 bases, with 10 bases left between them. Written as DNA, the CDR3 is TGTGCCAGCAGTGCCCAGGGGAGTCAGCCCCAGCATTTT. The encoded protein is CASSAQGSQPQHF.

The sample holds many counts of this clonotype. The chain employs TRBV29-1 and TRBJ1-1, with TRBD1 identical over 7 bases. Germline V gene sequence: CDR1 SQVTM, CDR2 ANQGSEA. V dropped 7 bases and J dropped 2; count of bases not matched to a gene: 7. The CDR3 runs 13 residues. CDR3: CSAHRGTNTEAFF. CDR3 DNA: TGCAGCGCCCACAGGGGAACTAACACTGAAGCTTTCTTT.

There are many counts of this clonotype. V is TRBV7-3 and J is TRBJ2-2; 9 bases agree with TRBD2. This CDR3 is built from 17 residues. Germline CDR1 and CDR2: SGHTA and FQGTGA. J gave up 4 bases and V 5 bases, and 11 bases lay outside the gene matches. The CDR3 DNA reads as TGTGCCAGCAGCCCGATGGTGGCGGGAGGGCCCACCGGGGAGCTGTTTTTT. Protein sequence: CASSPMVAGGPTGELFF.

The chain is built from TRBV2 and TRBJ2-7; possibly TRBD1 or TRBD2 for D (6 bases each). The germline CDR1 and CDR2 sequences are SNHLY and FYNNEI. The V end lost 5 bases, the J end lost 0 bases, and 11 bases lay between the germline ends. The CDR3 spans 14 residues. The chain's CDR3 is CASSRGPSSYEQYF. The CDR3, as DNA: TGTGCCAGCAGTCGGGGGCCCTCCTCCTACGAGCAGTACTTC.

This clonotype was seen at least ten times. The chain links TRBV2 to TRBJ2-2; no definite D call. The CDR3 covers 14 residues. V gave up 4 bases and J gave up 5 bases, with 11 bases separating them. CDR1 and CDR2 (germline): SNHLY, FYNNEI. For the CDR3, the DNA is TGTGCCAGCAGTGGTTACCTCCAGACCGGGGAGCTGTTTTTT. Its protein is CASSGYLQTGELFF.

This clonotype occurred many times. The genes are TRBV6-1 and TRBJ2-1, with D perhaps being TRBD1 or TRBD2 (5 bases each). CDR3 length: 17 amino acids. Germline CDR1 and CDR2: MNHNS and SASEGT. The V gene lost 7 bases and the J gene lost 9 bases, with 28 bases spanning the gap. Here the CDR3 reads CASTQEGYGLRIGEQFF. The CDR3 region has the DNA TGTGCCAGCACCCAAGAGGGGTATGGTTTAAGAATAGGTGAGCAGTTCTTC.

Regarding this clonotype: One end of the junction varies from germline; a read error may be responsible. The chain is built from TRBV6-2 or TRBV6-3 and TRBJ2-1; 11 bases agree with TRBD1. This CDR3 contains 19 residues. Per the germline V gene, CDR1 is MNHEY and CDR2 is SVGEGT. In DNA form, the CDR3 reads TGTGCTAGCAGTCCCCTTCTGGGACAGGGGGAGTACTCCTACAATGAGCAGTTCTTC. Residues: CASSPLLGQGEYSYNEQFF.

This clonotype showed up many times. The rearrangement links TRBV4-2 to TRBJ1-4; TRBD1 matches 8 bases. The V segment lost 3 bases and the J segment 5 bases; nucleotides outside the gene matches: 14. The CDR3 runs to 18 residues. Germline-derived CDR1 and CDR2 are LGHNA and YNFKEQ. CDR3 sequence reads: CASSQDRQGRSGNEKLFF. The CDR3 DNA reads as TGTGCCAGCAGCCAGGACCGACAGGGGCGGTCGGGCAATGAAAAACTGTTTTTT.

The chain combines TRBV7-2 with TRBJ2-2; TRBD2 matches 8 bases. The V and J ends lost 4 bases and 0 bases, in that order; junction bases with no gene match: 1. The germline CDR1 and CDR2 sequences are SGHTA and FQGNSA. The length of the CDR3 is 15 residues. The CDR3 DNA is TGTGCCAGCAGCTATAGCGGGACGAACACCGGGGAGCTGTTTTTT. Its translation: CASSYSGTNTGELFF.

The sample holds many counts of this clonotype. The chain employs TRBV6-2 or TRBV6-3 and TRBJ2-1; either TRBD1 or TRBD2 may supply D (5 bases each). Trimming removed 0 bases from V and 9 bases from J, with 15 bases in between. The CDR3 spans 15 residues. CDR1 MNHEY and CDR2 SVGEGT come from the germline V gene. The CDR3 loop is CASSYSGEGFGEQFF. In nucleotides, the CDR3 is TGTGCCAGCAGTTACTCTGGAGAGGGGTTTGGTGAGCAGTTCTTC.

This clonotype has at least ten counts. The V and J genes are TRBV21-1 and TRBJ2-5. TRBV21-1 is classified as a pseudogene. This CDR3 spans 11 amino acids. For the CDR3, the DNA is TGTGCCAGCAGCAAAGAAGAGACCCAGTACTTC. This translates into CASSKEETQYF.

The genes are TRBV19 and TRBJ2-2; 7 bases align to TRBD1. This CDR3 contains 18 residues. The V gene's germline CDR1 is LNHDA and CDR2 SQIVND (reference sequence). J was trimmed by 1 base and V by 1 base; bases with no gene match: 9. CDR3 DNA: TGTGCCAGTAGTATAGGGACAGGCAAACGAATGAACACCGGGGAGCTGTTTTTT. This sequence encodes CASSIGTGKRMNTGELFF. The full variable domain, its missing parts supplied by reference TRBV19 and TRBJ2-2, is DGGITQSPKYLFRKEGQNVTLSCEQNLNHDAMYWYRQDPGQGLRLIYYSQIVNDFQKGDIAEGYSVSREKKESFPLTVTSAQKNPTAFYLCASSIGTGKRMNTGELFFGEGSRLTVL.

This clonotype has ten or more counts. The chain joins TRBV10-1 to TRBJ2-7; 7 bases line up with TRBD1. The CDR3 spans 15 residues. With V trimmed by 1 base and J by 5 bases, 8 bases remained unmatched. The germline V gene encodes CDR1 WNHNN and CDR2 SYGVQD (reference sequence). CDR3 sequence (DNA): TGCGCCAGCAGTGAGTTCGGGACAGCACACAACGAGCAGTACTTC. This codes for CASSEFGTAHNEQYF.

This clonotype has at least ten counts. The J gene is TRBJ2-1, the V gene TRBV4-2; no definite D call. This CDR3 has 15 residues. Trimming cost V 4 bases and J 0 bases, with 10 bases left between them. Germline CDR1 and CDR2: LGHNA and YNFKEQ. Here the CDR3 reads CASSLRRSSYNEQFF. The CDR3 bases are TGTGCCAGCAGCCTTAGGCGGAGCTCCTACAATGAGCAGTTCTTC.

This clonotype has a count of ten or more. CDR3 sequence reads: CSARPTSTSGHYEQYF. The CDR3 DNA sequence: TGCAGTGCTAGACCCACCTCGACTAGCGGACACTACGAGCAGTACTTC. This chain uses TRBV20-1 with TRBJ2-7; 9 nucleotides line up with TRBD2. Germline V gives CDR1 DFQATT, CDR2 SNEGSKA (reference sequence). This CDR3 has 16 residues. With 2 bases clipped from V and 3 bases from J, the junction kept 11 bases outside the gene matches.

This clonotype was detected ten times or more. The chain couples TRBV12-3 or TRBV12-4 to TRBJ1-1, with no clear D. The CDR3 consists of 15 residues. V dropped 8 bases and J dropped 0 bases, with 16 bases sitting between them. This chain's CDR3 is CASRRRRAVNTEAFF. Written as DNA, the CDR3 is TGTGCCAGCCGACGACGGAGGGCTGTGAACACTGAAGCTTTCTTT.

This clonotype showed up many times. This chain joins TRBV4-1 and TRBJ1-3, with 8 bases aligning to TRBD1. The CDR3 is 18 residues long. V trimming: 0 bases; J trimming: 0 bases; junction bases outside the gene matches: 7. CDR1 is MGHRA and CDR2 is YSYEKL in the germline V gene. In DNA, the CDR3 is TGCGCCAGCAGCCAAGAAGGACAGGGAGTCGGCTCTGGAAACACCATATATTTT. It encodes CASSQEGQGVGSGNTIYF.

There are many counts of this clonotype. This chain links TRBV6-2 or TRBV6-3 with TRBJ2-1; D gene unclear. The CDR3 contains 13 residues. Trimming cost V 4 bases and J 3 bases, with 7 bases left between them. CDR1 and CDR2 (germline): MNHEY, SVGEGT. CDR3 residues: CASSFSGYNEQFF. CDR3 bases: TGTGCCAGCAGTTTTTCGGGCTACAATGAGCAGTTCTTC.

The chain joins TRBV27 to TRBJ2-2; 7 nucleotides align to TRBD2. V trimming: 3 bases; J trimming: 1 base; junction bases outside the gene matches: 8. This CDR3 is built from 17 residues. The germline V gene encodes CDR1 MNHEY and CDR2 SMNVEV (reference sequence). This CDR3 is CASSFDRGRVNTGELFF. DNA of the CDR3: TGTGCCAGCAGTTTCGATCGAGGGAGGGTGAACACCGGGGAGCTGTTTTTT.

In this sample, this clonotype turned up many times. The V gene is TRBV24-1, the J gene TRBJ2-3; D is perhaps TRBD1 (6 bases). Germline V gene data show CDR1 as KGHDR and CDR2 as SFDVKD. The CDR3 totals 13 residues. Trimming cost V 8 bases and J 0 bases, with 8 bases left between them. CDR3 amino acids: CATMGHSTDTQYF. CDR3 sequence (DNA): TGTGCCACCATGGGACACAGCACAGATACGCAGTATTTT.

This clonotype was detected ten times or more. The chain has TRBV11-2 and TRBJ2-1; D may be TRBD1 or TRBD2 (5 bases each). The CDR3 is made up of 15 amino acids. Germline assignment: CDR1 SGHAT and CDR2 FQNNGV. Trimming removed 4 bases at V and 9 bases at J, with 19 bases between. The CDR3 reads CASSSRGSQGGEQFF. In DNA, the CDR3 is TGTGCCAGCAGCTCCCGGGGCTCCCAGGGCGGTGAGCAGTTCTTC.

The table lists this clonotype with many counts. A junction end diverges from the germline sequence, so it may reflect a read error. V and J are TRBV7-7 and TRBJ2-1; 10 bases line up with TRBD1. Germline CDR1 is SSHAT and CDR2 is FNYEAQ (reference sequence). The CDR3 totals 18 residues. CDR3 in amino acids: CASSLGPPGQGTHNEQFF. The CDR3 nucleotides read TGTGCTAGCAGCTTGGGACCACCGGGACAGGGGACCCACAATGAGCAGTTCTTC. The complete variable domain, with remaining parts taken from reference TRBV7-7 and TRBJ2-1, reads GAGVSQSPRYKVTKRGQDVTLRCDPISSHATLYWYQQALGQGPEFLTYFNYEAQPDKSGLPSDRFSAERPEGSISTLTIQRTEQRDSAMYRCASSLGPPGQGTHNEQFFGPGTRLTVL.

This clonotype came up a few times. The CDR3 nucleotides are TGCGCCAGCAGCTCGACTGACCCCTCGAGCTCAGCCAAAAACATTCAGTACTTC. This sequence encodes CASSSTDPSSSAKNIQYF. The J gene is TRBJ2-4, the V gene TRBV5-1; D remains unclear. V was cut by 3 bases and J by 0 bases, with 19 bases left in between. CDR3 length: 18 amino acids. CDR1 is SGHRS, CDR2 YFSETQ, per germline.

This clonotype was detected ten times or more. The rearrangement joins TRBV6-2 or TRBV6-3 to TRBJ1-1; D not certain. The CDR3 covers 12 residues. Trimming shortened V by 6 bases and J by 2 bases, and 7 bases separated the two germline ends. Germline CDR1 and CDR2: MNHEY and SVGEGT. For the CDR3, the DNA is TGTGCCAGCAGGGACCTAAACACTGAAGCTTTCTTT. This sequence encodes CASRDLNTEAFF.

In this sample, this clonotype turned up many times. V usage is TRBV21-1 and J usage is TRBJ2-3; the D call TRBD2 from the table was never checked on the DNA. TRBV21-1 is a known pseudogene. This CDR3 region has 16 residues. DNA for the CDR3: TGTGCCTGCAACGAGTCTAGCGGGAGGCCCACAGATACGCAGTATTTT. Protein: CACNESSGRPTDTQYF.

The sample holds many counts of this clonotype. This chain links TRBV9 with TRBJ2-1; TRBD2 agrees at 9 bases. With 0 bases clipped from V and 8 bases from J, the junction kept 6 bases outside the gene matches. Germline-derived CDR1 and CDR2 are SGDLS and YYNGEE. CDR3 length: 15 residues. Here the CDR3 DNA reads TGTGCCAGCAGCGTAGGTAGCGGGAGTGCGGATGAGCAGTTCTTC. It is translated as CASSVGSGSADEQFF.

About this clonotype itself: One junction end disagrees with the germline gene, perhaps due to a read error. The rearrangement joins TRBV2 to TRBJ2-4; 8 nucleotides match TRBD1. Germline V gene sequence: CDR1 SNHLY, CDR2 FYNNEI. This CDR3 contains 13 residues. The CDR3: CASSGGGRGQVPF. The CDR3, as DNA: TGTGCCAGCAGTGGAGGGGGCCGGGGACAGGTCCCTTTC. Full variable domain (missing parts from reference TRBV2 and TRBJ2-4): EPEVTQTPSHQVTQMGQEVILRCVPISNHLYFYWYRQILGQKVEFLVSFYNNEISEKSEIFDDQFSVERPDGSNFTLKIRSTKLEDSAMYFCASSGGGRGQVPFGAGTRLSVL.